These 12 T cell receptor beta chains were sequenced from one sample in a study of CD8+ T cells in alopecia areata. Sequencing relied on a cDNA template that was reverse transcribed from extracted RNA. The assay was immunoSEQ multiplex PCR, and TCRdb's table has in-frame clones only and misses some. This sample has under 150,000 clones, with roughly 58% found just once. Sequencing used CD8+ T cells sorted from blood. The receptors here all came from a human donor in good health.

This clone occurred once. V usage is TRBV5-1 and J usage is TRBJ2-1, with D unclear. Germline loops: CDR1 SGHRS, CDR2 YFSETQ. The CDR3 covers 15 residues. Trimming cost V 4 bases and J 10 bases, with 21 bases left between them. The DNA for the CDR3 is TGCGCCAGCAGCCCACCATTCCGGGCCCCTGAGGAGCAGTTCTTC. Translated: CASSPPFRAPEEQFF.

The chain carries TRBV29-1 and TRBJ2-7; maybe TRBD1 (5 bases). The CDR3 totals 11 residues. V lost 7 bases, J lost 3 bases, and 10 bases lay in between. The germline V gene has CDR1 SQVTM and CDR2 ANQGSEA. The CDR3 region is CSGADSYEQYF. The DNA for the CDR3 is TGCAGCGGGGCAGACAGCTACGAGCAGTACTTC.

The chain employs TRBV19 and TRBJ1-2; no clear D gene. The germline V and J ends were trimmed by 6 bases and 4 bases, with 15 bases remaining between them. Germline V gives CDR1 LNHDA, CDR2 SQIVND (reference sequence). This CDR3 region has 14 residues. CDR3 coding DNA: TGTGCCAGTAGCCAAGCCCAGACGTCCTATGGCTACACCTTC. Translating it yields CASSQAQTSYGYTF.

The V call is TRBV25-1, the J call TRBJ2-5, with D possibly being TRBD1 or TRBD2 (5 bases each). Trimming pared 1 base from V and 5 bases from J, leaving 11 bases between. The length of the CDR3 is 14 residues. Germline V gene sequence: CDR1 MGHDK, CDR2 SYGVNS. CDR3 sequence (DNA): TGTGCCAGCAGTGAATGGGGCGAGGGGGAGACCCAGTACTTC. Its protein is CASSEWGEGETQYF.

This chain connects TRBV30 to TRBJ1-1; the D is unclear. The germline V gene has CDR1 GTSNPN and CDR2 SVGIG (reference sequence). This CDR3 comprises 14 residues. V dropped 1 base and J dropped 0 bases, with 9 bases sitting between them. CDR3 residues: CAWSAGTLNTEAFF. CDR3 bases: TGTGCCTGGAGTGCGGGCACTTTGAACACTGAAGCTTTCTTT. Filled out from reference TRBV30 and TRBJ1-1, the complete variable domain reads SQTIHQWPATLVQPVGSPLSLECTVEGTSNPNLYWYRQAAGRGLQLLFYSVGIGQISSEVPQNLSASRPQDRQFILSSKKLLLSDSGFYLCAWSAGTLNTEAFFGQGTRLTVV.

A few counts support this clone. V and J are TRBV2 and TRBJ1-2, with D uncertain. CDR1 and CDR2 from the germline V gene are SNHLY and FYNNEI. The CDR3 extends over 11 amino acids. The V end was cut by 10 bases, the J end by 6 bases, with 12 bases between. CDR3 sequence: CAKFSPNGYTF. CDR3 DNA: TGTGCCAAATTTTCCCCGAATGGCTACACCTTC.

V usage is TRBV7-9 and J usage is TRBJ1-1, with D unresolved. Trimming took off 3 bases at V and 3 bases at J, with 5 bases between the two ends. Germline V gene sequence: CDR1 SEHNR, CDR2 FQNEAQ (reference sequence). The CDR3 consists of 12 residues. CDR3 amino acids: CASSFGDTEAFF. The CDR3 DNA reads TGTGCCAGCAGCTTCGGGGACACTGAAGCTTTCTTT.

The chain employs TRBV27 and TRBJ2-5; no firm D call. Trimming removed 2 bases at V and 2 bases at J, with 6 bases between. Germline V CDR1 and CDR2: MNHEY, SMNVEV (reference sequence). The CDR3 has 13 residues. CDR3 region: CASSLGQQETQYF. CDR3 bases: TGTGCCAGCAGTTTAGGTCAGCAAGAGACCCAGTACTTC.

The chain has TRBV4-1 and TRBJ2-3; perhaps TRBD2 as D (6 bases). Trimming stripped 1 base from V and 2 bases from J, with 10 bases between. This CDR3 is built from 15 residues. Per germline, CDR1 MGHRA and CDR2 YSYEKL. CDR3 bases: TGCGCCAGCAGCCAAGGCGGGGTTTTCACAGATACGCAGTATTTT. Its protein product is CASSQGGVFTDTQYF.

This clone was detected once. This sequence joins TRBV9 and TRBJ2-2; unclear D gene. This CDR3 has 12 amino acids. The V end was cut by 4 bases, the J end by 6 bases, with 7 bases between. Germline V CDR1 and CDR2: SGDLS, YYNGEE. In DNA, the CDR3 is TGTGCCAGCAGCCAAGGCCCCGGGGAGCTGTTTTTT. It specifies CASSQGPGELFF.

J is TRBJ2-1 and V is TRBV4-2, with D perhaps TRBD2 (5 bases). The CDR3 totals 18 residues. CDR1 and CDR2 from the germline V gene are LGHNA and YNFKEQ. The V gene lost 0 bases and the J gene lost 7 bases, with 22 bases spanning the gap. The CDR3 here is CASSQEDQGLSGWNEQFF. The CDR3, as DNA: TGTGCCAGCAGCCAAGAAGACCAAGGACTTAGTGGTTGGAATGAGCAGTTCTTC.

This clone was recorded a few times. The V gene is TRBV30, the J gene TRBJ1-1; D ambiguous. CDR3 size: 11 residues. Germline V CDR1 and CDR2: GTSNPN, SVGIG (reference sequence). V was pared by 1 base and J by 5 bases, with 5 bases between. Here the CDR3 reads CAWSGVTEAFF. CDR3 sequence (DNA): TGTGCCTGGAGTGGAGTAACTGAAGCTTTCTTT.